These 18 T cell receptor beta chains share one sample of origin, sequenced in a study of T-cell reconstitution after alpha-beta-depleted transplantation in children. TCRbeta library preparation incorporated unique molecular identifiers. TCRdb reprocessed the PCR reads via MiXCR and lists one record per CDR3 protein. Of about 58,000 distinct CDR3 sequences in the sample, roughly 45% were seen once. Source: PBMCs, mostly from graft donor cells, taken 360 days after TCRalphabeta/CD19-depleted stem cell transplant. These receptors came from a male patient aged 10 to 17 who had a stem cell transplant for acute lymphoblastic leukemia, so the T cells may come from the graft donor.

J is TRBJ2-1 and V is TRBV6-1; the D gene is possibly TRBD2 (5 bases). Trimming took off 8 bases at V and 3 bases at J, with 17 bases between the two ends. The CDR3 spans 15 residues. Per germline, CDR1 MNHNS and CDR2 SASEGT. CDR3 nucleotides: TGTGCCAGCCGCCCGCCCGGACTCTACTACAATGAGCAGTTCTTC. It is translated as CASRPPGLYYNEQFF.

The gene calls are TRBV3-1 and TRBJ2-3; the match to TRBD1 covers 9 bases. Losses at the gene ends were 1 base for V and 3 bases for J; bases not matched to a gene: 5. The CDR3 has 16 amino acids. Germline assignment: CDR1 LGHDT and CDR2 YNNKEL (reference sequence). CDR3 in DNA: TGTGCCAGCAGCCAAGTGGAGACAGGGGGAACAGATACGCAGTATTTT. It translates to CASSQVETGGTDTQYF.

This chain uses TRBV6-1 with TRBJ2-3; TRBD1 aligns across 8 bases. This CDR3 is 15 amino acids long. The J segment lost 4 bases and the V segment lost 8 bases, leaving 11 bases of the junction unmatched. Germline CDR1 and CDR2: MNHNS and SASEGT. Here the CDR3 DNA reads TGTGCCAGCCCGGGATCGCGGACAGGGCCAGATACGCAGTATTTT. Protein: CASPGSRTGPDTQYF.

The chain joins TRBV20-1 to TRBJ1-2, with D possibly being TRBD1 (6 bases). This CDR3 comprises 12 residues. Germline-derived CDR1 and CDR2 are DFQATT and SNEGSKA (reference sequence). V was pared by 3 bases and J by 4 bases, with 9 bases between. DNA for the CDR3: TGCAGTGCTAGTTCGACAGGCTATGGCTACACCTTC. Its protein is CSASSTGYGYTF.

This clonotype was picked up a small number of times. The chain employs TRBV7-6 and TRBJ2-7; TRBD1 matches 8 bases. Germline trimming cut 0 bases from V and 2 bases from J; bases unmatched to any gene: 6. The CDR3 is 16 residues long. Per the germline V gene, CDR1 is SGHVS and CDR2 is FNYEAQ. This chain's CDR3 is CASSLAHRTGTYEQYF. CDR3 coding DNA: TGTGCCAGCAGCTTAGCCCACCGGACAGGGACCTACGAGCAGTACTTC.

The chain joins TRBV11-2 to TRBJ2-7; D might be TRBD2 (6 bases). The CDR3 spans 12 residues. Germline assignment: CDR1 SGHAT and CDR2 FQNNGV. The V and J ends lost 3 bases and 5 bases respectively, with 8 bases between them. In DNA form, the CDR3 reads TGTGCCAGCAGCTTGGGACTCGACGAGCAGTACTTC. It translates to CASSLGLDEQYF.

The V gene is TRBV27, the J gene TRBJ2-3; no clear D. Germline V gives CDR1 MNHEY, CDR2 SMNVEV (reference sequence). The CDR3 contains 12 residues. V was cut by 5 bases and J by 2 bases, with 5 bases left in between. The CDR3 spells CASSPTTDTQYF. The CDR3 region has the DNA TGTGCCAGCAGTCCGACCACAGATACGCAGTATTTT.

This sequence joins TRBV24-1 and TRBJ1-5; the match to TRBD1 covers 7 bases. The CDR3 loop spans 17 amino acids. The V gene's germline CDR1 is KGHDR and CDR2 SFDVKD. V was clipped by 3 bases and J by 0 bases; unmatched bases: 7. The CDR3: CATSDPRQGGSNQPQHF. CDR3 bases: TGTGCCACCAGTGATCCCAGACAGGGCGGTAGCAATCAGCCCCAGCATTTT.

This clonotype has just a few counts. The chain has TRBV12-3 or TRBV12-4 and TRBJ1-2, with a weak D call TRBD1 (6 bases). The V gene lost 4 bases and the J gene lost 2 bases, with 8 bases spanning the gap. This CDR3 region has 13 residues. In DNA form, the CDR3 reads TGTGCCAGCAGTTCTCAGGGGAACTATGGCTACACCTTC. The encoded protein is CASSSQGNYGYTF.

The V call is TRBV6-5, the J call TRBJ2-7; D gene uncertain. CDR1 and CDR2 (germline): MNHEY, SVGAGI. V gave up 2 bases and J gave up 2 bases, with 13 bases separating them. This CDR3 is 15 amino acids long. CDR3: CASSYRVTSTYEQYF. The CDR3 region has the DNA TGTGCCAGCAGTTACCGGGTAACCTCTACCTACGAGCAGTACTTC.

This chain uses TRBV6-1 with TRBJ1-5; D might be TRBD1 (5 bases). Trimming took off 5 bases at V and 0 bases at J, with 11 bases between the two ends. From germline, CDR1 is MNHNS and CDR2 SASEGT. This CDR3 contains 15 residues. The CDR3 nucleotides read TGTGCCAGCAGTCCCCCGGGACGTAGCAATCAGCCCCAGCATTTT. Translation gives CASSPPGRSNQPQHF.

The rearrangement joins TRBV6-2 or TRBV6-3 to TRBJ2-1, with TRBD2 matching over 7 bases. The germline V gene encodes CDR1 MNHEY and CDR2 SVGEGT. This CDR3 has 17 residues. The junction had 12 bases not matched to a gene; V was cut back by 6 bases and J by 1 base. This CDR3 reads CASSPVGGVGSYNEQFF. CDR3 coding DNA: TGTGCCAGCAGCCCAGTTGGGGGGGTAGGATCCTACAATGAGCAGTTCTTC.

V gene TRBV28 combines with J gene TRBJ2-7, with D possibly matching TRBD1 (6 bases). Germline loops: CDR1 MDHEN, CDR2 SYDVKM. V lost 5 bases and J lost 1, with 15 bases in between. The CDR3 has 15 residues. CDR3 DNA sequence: TGTGCCAGCAGTCACGGCGGCACAGGGTCCTACGAGCAGTACTTC. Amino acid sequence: CASSHGGTGSYEQYF.

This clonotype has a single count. In nucleotides, the CDR3 is TGTGCCAGCAGCTCTAGAGCCAGGAGGGCTTTCTTT. Its protein is CASSSRARRAFF. V usage is TRBV7-8 and J usage is TRBJ1-1; no firm D call. This CDR3 is built from 12 residues. V lost 4 bases to trimming and J lost 11 bases, with 14 bases between them. Germline CDR1 and CDR2: SGHVS and FQNEAQ.

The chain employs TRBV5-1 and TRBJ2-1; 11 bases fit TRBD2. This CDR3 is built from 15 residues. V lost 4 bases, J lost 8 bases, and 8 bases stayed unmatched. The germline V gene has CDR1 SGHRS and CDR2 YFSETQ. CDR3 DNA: TGCGCCAGCAGCCCCCCCGGACTAGCGGGTTATGAGCAGTTCTTC. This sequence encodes CASSPPGLAGYEQFF.

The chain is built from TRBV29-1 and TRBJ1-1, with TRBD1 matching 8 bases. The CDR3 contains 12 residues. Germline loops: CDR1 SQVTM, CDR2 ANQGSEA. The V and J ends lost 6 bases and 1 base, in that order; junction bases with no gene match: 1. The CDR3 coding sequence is TGCAGCGTGGGGACAGGGAACACTGAAGCTTTCTTT. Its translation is CSVGTGNTEAFF. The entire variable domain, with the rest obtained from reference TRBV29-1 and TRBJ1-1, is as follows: SAVISQKPSRDICQRGTSLTIQCQVDSQVTMMFWYRQQPGQSLTLIATANQGSEATYESGFVIDKFPISRPNLTFSTLTVSNMSPEDSSIYLCSVGTGNTEAFFGQGTRLTVV.

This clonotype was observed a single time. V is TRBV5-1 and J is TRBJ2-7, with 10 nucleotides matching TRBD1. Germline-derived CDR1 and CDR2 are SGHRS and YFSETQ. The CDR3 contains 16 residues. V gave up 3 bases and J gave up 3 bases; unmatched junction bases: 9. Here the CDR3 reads CASSYASGTGDYEQYF. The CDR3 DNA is TGCGCCAGCAGCTACGCTTCCGGGACAGGGGACTACGAGCAGTACTTC. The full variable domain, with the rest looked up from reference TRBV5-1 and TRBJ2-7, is KAGVTQTPRYLIKTRGQQVTLSCSPISGHRSVSWYQQTPGQGLQFLFEYFSETQRNKGNFPGRFSGRQFSNSRSEMNVSTLELGDSALYLCASSYASGTGDYEQYFGPGTRLTVT.

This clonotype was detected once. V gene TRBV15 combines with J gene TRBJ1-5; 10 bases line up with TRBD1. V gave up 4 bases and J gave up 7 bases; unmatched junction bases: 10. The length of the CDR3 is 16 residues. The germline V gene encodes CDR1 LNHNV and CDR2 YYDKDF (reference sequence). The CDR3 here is CATSTSGTGVGQPQHF. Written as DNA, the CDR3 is TGTGCCACCAGCACTTCCGGGACAGGGGTTGGACAGCCCCAGCATTTT. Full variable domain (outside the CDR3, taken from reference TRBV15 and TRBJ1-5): DAMVIQNPRYQVTQFGKPVTLSCSQTLNHNVMYWYQQKSSQAPKLLFHYYDKDFNNEADTPDNFQSRRPNTSFCFLDIRSPGLGDTAMYLCATSTSGTGVGQPQHFGDGTRLSIL.